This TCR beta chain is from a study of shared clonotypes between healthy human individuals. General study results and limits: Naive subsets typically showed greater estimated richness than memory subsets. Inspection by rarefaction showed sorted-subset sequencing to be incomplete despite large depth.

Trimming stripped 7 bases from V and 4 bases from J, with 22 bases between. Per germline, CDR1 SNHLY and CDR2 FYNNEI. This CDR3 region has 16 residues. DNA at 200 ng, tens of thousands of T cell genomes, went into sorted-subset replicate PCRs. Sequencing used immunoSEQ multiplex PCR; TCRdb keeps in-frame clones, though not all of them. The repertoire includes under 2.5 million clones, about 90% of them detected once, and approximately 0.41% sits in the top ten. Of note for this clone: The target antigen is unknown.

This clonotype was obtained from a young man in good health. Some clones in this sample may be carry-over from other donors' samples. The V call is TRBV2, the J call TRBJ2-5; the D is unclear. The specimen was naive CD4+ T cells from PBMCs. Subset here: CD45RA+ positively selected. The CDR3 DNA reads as TGTGCCAGCAAAGGGCAACTTGTGGCAAGCACAGAGACCCAGTACTTC. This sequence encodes CASKGQLVASTETQYF.